These 14 T cell receptor beta chains were all obtained from the same sample, sequenced in a study of T cells in Graves' hyperthyroidism and ophthalmopathy. Amplified TCR beta CDR3 regions came from RNA transcripts. During a first-round RT-PCR of the TCR CDR3, the HTBI primer set was used. TCRdb independently ran MiXCR on the multiplex PCR reads; one entry per CDR3 protein. The data contain about 400,000 distinct CDR3 sequences, about 16% of them seen just once; the ten biggest clones take up approximately 30%. Sequencing was done on a sample of blood. All receptors come from a woman younger than 45 with Graves' hyperthyroidism.

V gene TRBV7-9 combines with J gene TRBJ2-6; no clear D gene. V was cut by 7 bases and J by 1 base, with 14 bases left in between. The CDR3 extends over 16 amino acids. The germline gives CDR1 SEHNR, CDR2 FQNEAQ (reference sequence). The CDR3 DNA is TGTGCCAGCACCCCCGGCGGCCTTTCTGGGGCCAACGTCCTGACTTTC. Protein product: CASTPGGLSGANVLTF. The whole variable domain, remainder taken from reference TRBV7-9 and TRBJ2-6, is DTGVSQNPRHKITKRGQNVTFRCDPISEHNRLYWYRQTLGQGPEFLTYFQNEAQLEKSRLLSDRFSAERPKGSFSTLEIQRTEQGDSAMYLCASTPGGLSGANVLTFGAGSRLTVL.

V gene TRBV20-1 combines with J gene TRBJ1-5, with D tentatively TRBD1 (5 bases). The V and J ends lost 3 bases and 5 bases respectively, with 14 bases between them. This CDR3 spans 14 amino acids. Germline V gives CDR1 DFQATT, CDR2 SNEGSKA (reference sequence). CDR3 region: CSASRPGSDQPQHF. The CDR3 DNA follows: TGCAGTGCTAGTCGTCCAGGGAGCGATCAGCCCCAGCATTTT.

This clonotype has at least ten counts. The chain recombines TRBV12-3 or TRBV12-4 with TRBJ1-5, with 7 bases aligning to TRBD1. Unmatched junction bases numbered 6, after V lost 3 bases and J lost 4 bases. The CDR3 has 15 amino acids. The CDR3 nucleotides read TGTGCCAGCAGTTTCCGGGACAGCCCAAATCAGCCCCAGCATTTT. Residues: CASSFRDSPNQPQHF.

Many counts were recorded for this clonotype. This chain links TRBV11-1 with TRBJ2-1; TRBD2 aligns across 9 bases. This CDR3 contains 14 residues. With 3 bases clipped from V and 8 bases from J, the junction kept 5 bases outside the gene matches. Germline V gene data show CDR1 as SGHAT and CDR2 as FQDESV (reference sequence). As DNA, the CDR3 is TGTGCCAGCAGCTTCTTTATAGCGGGAGATGAGCAGTTCTTC. Protein product: CASSFFIAGDEQFF.

This clonotype has only a few counts. This rearrangement joins TRBV7-8 to TRBJ2-3; 8 bases align to TRBD2. The CDR3 is 15 amino acids. Germline V gives CDR1 SGHVS, CDR2 FQNEAQ. J gave up 5 bases and V 4 bases, and 8 bases lay outside the gene matches. CDR3 DNA sequence: TGTGCCAGCAGCTCCGGGACTAGTTGGATAGATACGCAGTATTTT. Translation: CASSSGTSWIDTQYF.

This clonotype was detected many times. The chain links TRBV12-3 or TRBV12-4 to TRBJ2-3, with D possibly TRBD2 on 6 matching bases. The CDR3 sequence is 16 residues long. Trimming stripped 0 bases from V and 1 base from J, with 11 bases between. CDR3 sequence reads: CASSLAGLDGTDTQYF. As DNA, the CDR3 is TGTGCCAGCAGTTTAGCGGGACTCGATGGCACAGATACGCAGTATTTT.

This clonotype appeared a few times. The chain links TRBV27 to TRBJ2-7; a weak D match, TRBD1 (6 bases). The CDR3 is made up of 11 amino acids. CDR1 MNHEY and CDR2 SMNVEV come from the germline V gene (reference sequence). V was cut by 7 bases and J by 5 bases, with 9 bases left in between. In DNA form, the CDR3 reads TGTGCCAGCACCACAGGGAACGAGCAGTACTTC. It yields the protein CASTTGNEQYF.

Worth noting for this clonotype: The junction departs from germline at one end; a sequencing error may be responsible. The genes are TRBV7-9 and TRBJ2-1, with TRBD1 matching over 8 bases. The CDR3 is 19 residues long. Germline CDR1 is SEHNR and CDR2 is FQNEAQ (reference sequence). The chain's CDR3 is CAGSRINSQGVSAYNEQFF. In DNA, the CDR3 is TGTGCCGGCAGCCGTATTAACTCACAGGGGGTGTCGGCCTACAATGAGCAGTTCTTC.

Worth noting for this clonotype: Given a much more abundant clone one base away, this may be a read error. The rearrangement uses TRBV29-1 and TRBJ1-6, with 9 bases fitting TRBD1. The J segment lost 8 bases and the V segment lost 3 bases, leaving 8 bases of the junction unmatched. The CDR3 consists of 15 residues. CDR1 and CDR2 (germline): SQVTM, ANQGSEA. This CDR3 reads CSVDGDRAYDSPLHF. CDR3 DNA sequence: TGCAGCGTTGACGGGGACAGGGCGTATGATTCACCCCTCCACTTT.

This clonotype was picked up a small number of times. This rearrangement joins TRBV27 to TRBJ2-3; a possible D gene is TRBD1 (6 bases). The CDR3 has 17 amino acids. Germline CDR1 is MNHEY and CDR2 is SMNVEV (reference sequence). V lost 6 bases to trimming and J lost 2 bases, with 21 bases between them. In DNA, the CDR3 is TGTGCCAGCAGGAGAGGACAGCCGCTATCAACCACAGATACGCAGTATTTT. Its translation: CASRRGQPLSTTDTQYF.

This clonotype came up many times. The V call is TRBV5-6, the J call TRBJ2-7; 8 bases line up with TRBD1. This CDR3 region has 15 residues. V was pared by 3 bases and J by 5 bases, with 10 bases of the junction left unmatched. Germline assignment: CDR1 SGHDT and CDR2 YYEEEE. CDR3 amino acids: CASSSILDRADEQYF. In nucleotides, the CDR3 is TGTGCCAGCAGCTCGATTTTGGACAGGGCTGACGAGCAGTACTTC.

This clonotype was recorded at least ten times. The chain is built from TRBV20-1 and TRBJ2-2; D gene ambiguous. V was cut by 3 bases and J by 6 bases, with 8 bases left in between. The CDR3 is made up of 12 amino acids. CDR1 is DFQATT, CDR2 SNEGSKA, per germline (reference sequence). Written as DNA, the CDR3 is TGCAGTGCTAGCCCCGAAGCCGGGGAGCTGTTTTTT. Translated: CSASPEAGELFF.

This clonotype was counted ten times or more. This chain connects TRBV2 to TRBJ1-1, with D possibly TRBD1 on 6 matching bases. Germline V gene lookup returns CDR1 SNHLY and CDR2 FYNNEI. This CDR3 spans 15 amino acids. V was clipped by 3 bases and J by 4 bases, with 15 bases between them. The CDR3 region has the DNA TGTGCCAGCAGTGAGATCGGGGGCGCTTTCACTGAAGCTTTCTTT. It codes for CASSEIGGAFTEAFF.

In this sample, this clonotype turned up many times. This chain uses TRBV4-1 with TRBJ2-2; D might be TRBD1 (6 bases). V was clipped by 3 bases and J by 4 bases, with 9 bases between them. The CDR3 runs to 14 residues. The germline V gene has CDR1 MGHRA and CDR2 YSYEKL. Written as DNA, the CDR3 is TGCGCCAGCAGCCACCCAGGGGTCACCGGGGAGCTGTTTTTT. It specifies CASSHPGVTGELFF.